A selection of T cell receptor beta chains follows, all from one sample in a study of Ad26.COV2.S vaccination and SARS-CoV-2 variants. Only in-frame clones appear in the TCRdb table, and some are missing; sequencing was by immunoSEQ multiplex PCR. The table records roughly 380,000 clones, about nine tenths of them present only once. The input for sequencing was peripheral blood, taken in a trial of Ad26.COV2.S vaccine versus placebo. Receptor source: a person between 18 and 65 years old who received the Ad26.COV2.S COVID-19 vaccine or a placebo. CDR3s include the opening cysteine and the closing phenylalanine or tryptophan. The D gene is left open where the match is weak. Expanded clones get a size class; other rows say once, few or many, or leave the size out.

j_call: TRBJ2-7
d_call: -
v_call: TRBV5-5
clone_size: few
cdr3_nt: TGTGCCAGCAGCTTGGAGGGATTGATCTACGAGCAGTACTTC
cdr3_aa: CASSLEGLIYEQYF

j_call: TRBJ2-7
d_call: TRBD2
v_call: TRBV5-8
clone_size: -
cdr3_nt: TGTGCCAGCAGCTCCCGGGGGGGGGTCTCCTACGAGCAGTACTTC
cdr3_aa: CASSSRGGVSYEQYF

j_call: TRBJ1-1
d_call: -
v_call: TRBV7-9
clone_size: -
cdr3_nt: TGTGCCAGCAGCCCGGAGAGGGGGGCAGGGGCTTTCTTT
cdr3_aa: CASSPERGAGAFF

j_call: TRBJ1-1
d_call: TRBD1
v_call: TRBV5-1
clone_size: -
cdr3_nt: TGCGCCAGCAGCTCGCACAGGGGAGGCACTGAAGCTTTCTTT
cdr3_aa: CASSSHRGGTEAFF

j_call: TRBJ1-5
d_call: TRBD1
v_call: TRBV6-5
clone_size: -
cdr3_nt: TGTGCCAGCAGACCGACAGGGGGCGCAGGGCAGCCCCAGCATTTT
cdr3_aa: CASRPTGGAGQPQHF

j_call: TRBJ1-1
d_call: -
v_call: TRBV7-8
clone_size: -
cdr3_nt: TGTGCCAGCACCCATCAGGTTAACACTGAAGCTTTCTTT
cdr3_aa: CASTHQVNTEAFF

j_call: TRBJ2-1
d_call: TRBD2
v_call: TRBV5-8
clone_size: -
cdr3_nt: TGTGCCAGCAGCTCGGTGGCGGGGGGGTACAATGAGCAGTTCTTC
cdr3_aa: CASSSVAGGYNEQFF

j_call: TRBJ2-1
d_call: TRBD2
v_call: TRBV25-1
clone_size: -
cdr3_nt: TGTGCCAGCAGTTCCACCAGGACTAGCGAGCAGTTCTTC
cdr3_aa: CASSSTRTSEQFF

j_call: TRBJ2-7
d_call: -
v_call: TRBV7-9
clone_size: -
cdr3_nt: TGTGCCAGCAGCTTAACCAGGGGACCGGTTGGGCGTTACTACGAGCAGTACTTC
cdr3_aa: CASSLTRGPVGRYYEQYF

j_call: TRBJ2-7
d_call: -
v_call: TRBV5-4
clone_size: few
cdr3_nt: TGTGCCAGCAGCGTGGCCTACGAGCAGTACTTC
cdr3_aa: CASSVAYEQYF

j_call: TRBJ2-1
d_call: -
v_call: TRBV30
clone_size: -
cdr3_nt: TGTGCCTGGACCAGCTCACGGGGCTTTGTCTTCTACAATGAGCAGTTCTTC
cdr3_aa: CAWTSSRGFVFYNEQFF

j_call: TRBJ2-7
d_call: TRBD1
v_call: TRBV9
clone_size: -
cdr3_nt: TGTGCCAGCAGCGGACCGGGACAGGGGCAGGAGCAGTACTTC
cdr3_aa: CASSGPGQGQEQYF

j_call: TRBJ1-1
d_call: TRBD1
v_call: TRBV15
clone_size: -
cdr3_nt: TGTGCCACCCGACAGGGGGTGAACACTGAAGCTTTCTTT
cdr3_aa: CATRQGVNTEAFF

j_call: TRBJ1-5
d_call: -
v_call: TRBV2
clone_size: -
cdr3_nt: TGTGCCAGCAGTGTGAGGGGCAGGAGCAATCAGCCCCAGCATTTT
cdr3_aa: CASSVRGRSNQPQHF

j_call: TRBJ1-2
d_call: -
v_call: TRBV12-5
clone_size: -
cdr3_nt: TGTGCTAGTGGTTTGTACCGGGATGGCTACACCTTC
cdr3_aa: CASGLYRDGYTF

j_call: TRBJ2-2
d_call: -
v_call: TRBV16
clone_size: few
cdr3_nt: TGTGCCAGCAGCCAACGGGACACCGGGGAGCTGTTTTTT
cdr3_aa: CASSQRDTGELFF

j_call: TRBJ1-5
d_call: TRBD1
v_call: TRBV19
clone_size: -
cdr3_nt: TGTGCCAGTAATACCTTCGACAGGGTAGGCAATCAGCCCCAGCATTTT
cdr3_aa: CASNTFDRVGNQPQHF

j_call: TRBJ1-6
d_call: -
v_call: TRBV5-1
clone_size: -
cdr3_nt: TGCGCCAGCAGCTTGGAAGGGCCCGTGAGTTCACCCCTCCACTTT
cdr3_aa: CASSLEGPVSSPLHF

j_call: TRBJ1-2
d_call: TRBD1
v_call: TRBV6-5
clone_size: few
cdr3_nt: TGTGCCAGCAAAACCCCGGGACAGGCATATGGCTACACCTTC
cdr3_aa: CASKTPGQAYGYTF

j_call: TRBJ2-7
d_call: -
v_call: TRBV6-6
clone_size: -
cdr3_nt: TGTGCCAGTGCTCGGGTAGCCGGGGGCAACGAGCAGTACTTC
cdr3_aa: CASARVAGGNEQYF

j_call: TRBJ2-5
d_call: -
v_call: TRBV11-2
clone_size: -
cdr3_nt: TGTGCCAGCAGCTTGGTTGAAGAGACCCAGTACTTC
cdr3_aa: CASSLVEETQYF

j_call: TRBJ1-1
d_call: TRBD1
v_call: TRBV7-9
clone_size: -
cdr3_nt: TGTGCCAGCAGCATCGGACAGGTGAACACTGAAGCTTTCTTT
cdr3_aa: CASSIGQVNTEAFF

j_call: TRBJ2-6
d_call: -
v_call: TRBV19
clone_size: -
cdr3_nt: TGTGCCAGTAGTGGAGCCGCCTCTGGGGCCAACGTCCTGACTTTC
cdr3_aa: CASSGAASGANVLTF

j_call: TRBJ2-1
d_call: TRBD2
v_call: TRBV19
clone_size: -
cdr3_nt: TGTGCCAGTAGTATCCAACTAGCGGGCTCTGGGGTTGAGCAGTTCTTC
cdr3_aa: CASSIQLAGSGVEQFF

j_call: TRBJ1-1
d_call: TRBD1
v_call: TRBV7-9
clone_size: -
cdr3_nt: TGTGCCAGCAGCTTAGGGCAGGGGGGCTCTGAAGCTTTCTTT
cdr3_aa: CASSLGQGGSEAFF

j_call: TRBJ2-1
d_call: TRBD2
v_call: TRBV30
clone_size: -
cdr3_nt: TGTGCCTGGAGTACCGGGACTAGCGGGGGAACCTACAATGAGCAGTTCTTC
cdr3_aa: CAWSTGTSGGTYNEQFF

j_call: TRBJ1-2
d_call: -
v_call: TRBV4-1
clone_size: -
cdr3_nt: TGCGCCAGCAGCCAACAGGGCTATGGCTACACCTTC
cdr3_aa: CASSQQGYGYTF

j_call: TRBJ1-2
d_call: TRBD1
v_call: TRBV19
clone_size: few
cdr3_nt: TGTGCCAGTAGTATATCGGCGGACAGGGGAGGCCATGGCTACACCTTC
cdr3_aa: CASSISADRGGHGYTF

j_call: TRBJ1-6
d_call: -
v_call: TRBV20-1
clone_size: -
cdr3_nt: TGCAGTGCCACAGGTGATTCACCCCTCCACTTT
cdr3_aa: CSATGDSPLHF

j_call: TRBJ1-5
d_call: -
v_call: TRBV14
clone_size: once
cdr3_nt: TGTGCCAGCAGTCTCGAAAGCAATCAGCCCCAGCATTTT
cdr3_aa: CASSLESNQPQHF

j_call: TRBJ1-1
d_call: -
v_call: TRBV25-1
clone_size: -
cdr3_nt: TGTGCCAGCACCTTAAGCGGGACTCGTGAAGCTTTCTTT
cdr3_aa: CASTLSGTREAFF

j_call: TRBJ2-2
d_call: TRBD1
v_call: TRBV30
clone_size: -
cdr3_nt: TGTGCCTGGAGTGTACAGGGGGCCGGGGAGCTGTTTTTT
cdr3_aa: CAWSVQGAGELFF

j_call: TRBJ1-2
d_call: -
v_call: TRBV6-2/TRBV6-3
clone_size: -
cdr3_nt: TGTGCCAGCAGTAACACAGGGCTGGCCTATGGCTACACCTTC
cdr3_aa: CASSNTGLAYGYTF

j_call: TRBJ1-1
d_call: -
v_call: TRBV5-4
clone_size: -
cdr3_nt: TGTGCCAGCAGCTCTGGGCCCTCGGGGTATAACACTGAAGCTTTCTTT
cdr3_aa: CASSSGPSGYNTEAFF

j_call: TRBJ2-7
d_call: -
v_call: TRBV6-5
clone_size: -
cdr3_nt: TGTGCCAGCAGACGACCGGGACAAGTTTTCTACGAGCAGTACTTC
cdr3_aa: CASRRPGQVFYEQYF

j_call: TRBJ1-1
d_call: -
v_call: TRBV7-6
clone_size: -
cdr3_nt: TGTGCCAGCAGCTTAGGAAGAATAGAAACGCCCCTGAACACTGAAGCTTTCTTT
cdr3_aa: CASSLGRIETPLNTEAFF

j_call: TRBJ2-3
d_call: TRBD2
v_call: TRBV3-1/TRBV3-2
clone_size: -
cdr3_nt: TGTGCCAGCAGCCAAGAGATTAGCGGGGGCTTCGGAGATACGCAGTATTTT
cdr3_aa: CASSQEISGGFGDTQYF

j_call: TRBJ2-7
d_call: TRBD2
v_call: TRBV7-2
clone_size: -
cdr3_nt: TGTGCCAGCAGCCTCCTGGGGACTAGCGGGGGGGCCGACGAGCAGTACTTC
cdr3_aa: CASSLLGTSGGADEQYF

j_call: TRBJ1-6
d_call: -
v_call: TRBV30
clone_size: many
cdr3_nt: TGTGCCTGGAGTGGGGGCAGGACAATTCGGCCCCTCCACTTT
cdr3_aa: CAWSGGRTIRPLHF

j_call: TRBJ2-3
d_call: -
v_call: TRBV7-2
clone_size: once
cdr3_nt: TGTGCCAGCGCGTGGGGGACCACAGATACGCAGTATTTT
cdr3_aa: CASAWGTTDTQYF

j_call: TRBJ1-2
d_call: -
v_call: TRBV7-9
clone_size: few
cdr3_nt: TGTGCCAGCAGCCTGCTAGGCCAGAGCGGCTATGGCTACACCTTC
cdr3_aa: CASSLLGQSGYGYTF

j_call: TRBJ2-2
d_call: -
v_call: TRBV6-6
clone_size: once
cdr3_nt: TGTGCCAGCAGTTACGTGGCAGGGTCGAACACCGGGGAGCTGTTTTTT
cdr3_aa: CASSYVAGSNTGELFF

j_call: TRBJ1-3
d_call: -
v_call: TRBV30
clone_size: few
cdr3_nt: TGTGCCTGGAGTGTAGGGACCGCCGTCTCTGGAAACACCATATATTTT
cdr3_aa: CAWSVGTAVSGNTIYF

j_call: TRBJ1-1
d_call: -
v_call: TRBV5-6
clone_size: -
cdr3_nt: TGTGCCAGCAGCACGGGTTGGCCTTTGAACACTGAAGCTTTCTTT
cdr3_aa: CASSTGWPLNTEAFF

j_call: TRBJ1-5
d_call: -
v_call: TRBV19
clone_size: few
cdr3_nt: TGTGCCAGTAGTATCTTCAGACTCGAGGGGATCAATCAGCCCCAGCATTTT
cdr3_aa: CASSIFRLEGINQPQHF

j_call: TRBJ2-5
d_call: TRBD1
v_call: TRBV5-8
clone_size: -
cdr3_nt: TGTGCCAGCAGCCAGGGACAGAACCAAGAGACCCAGTACTTC
cdr3_aa: CASSQGQNQETQYF

j_call: TRBJ1-1
d_call: -
v_call: TRBV5-4
clone_size: -
cdr3_nt: TGTGCCAGCAGCTTGGACAGTGGAGGAACTGAAGCTTTCTTT
cdr3_aa: CASSLDSGGTEAFF

j_call: TRBJ2-7
d_call: TRBD1
v_call: TRBV11-2
clone_size: -
cdr3_nt: TGTGCCAGCAGCATACTAAAGGGACAGCCCGAGCAGTACTTC
cdr3_aa: CASSILKGQPEQYF

j_call: TRBJ2-7
d_call: TRBD1
v_call: TRBV6-5
clone_size: once
cdr3_nt: TGTGCCAGCAGTTACTCCAGCGGGACAGGGCGGAAGCAGTACTTC
cdr3_aa: CASSYSSGTGRKQYF

j_call: TRBJ1-5
d_call: TRBD1
v_call: TRBV7-6
clone_size: -
cdr3_nt: TGTGCCAGCAGCTCGGGACAGTACAATCAGCCCCAGCATTTT
cdr3_aa: CASSSGQYNQPQHF

j_call: TRBJ2-7
d_call: -
v_call: TRBV5-5
clone_size: -
cdr3_nt: TGTGCCAGCAGCCCCGGAGGACGCTACGAGCAGTACTTC
cdr3_aa: CASSPGGRYEQYF

j_call: TRBJ2-7
d_call: -
v_call: TRBV14
clone_size: -
cdr3_nt: TGTGCCAGCAGCCAAGCTGCCCATTACGAGCAGTACTTC
cdr3_aa: CASSQAAHYEQYF

j_call: TRBJ2-4
d_call: -
v_call: TRBV28
clone_size: -
cdr3_nt: TGTGCCAGCAGTTTGAGTTGGAGCATTCAGTACTTC
cdr3_aa: CASSLSWSIQYF

j_call: TRBJ2-7
d_call: -
v_call: TRBV3-1/TRBV3-2
clone_size: -
cdr3_nt: TGTGCCAGCAGCCAAAACCCGGGGGCATACGAGCAGTACTTC
cdr3_aa: CASSQNPGAYEQYF

j_call: TRBJ1-1
d_call: -
v_call: TRBV6-2/TRBV6-3
clone_size: -
cdr3_nt: TGTGCCAGCAGTTACCCCGGAAACGTACATGAAGCTTTCTTT
cdr3_aa: CASSYPGNVHEAFF

j_call: TRBJ2-7
d_call: -
v_call: TRBV6-5
clone_size: -
cdr3_nt: TGTGCCAGCAGTTACTCTAGGGACGCGTCCTACGAGCAGTACTTC
cdr3_aa: CASSYSRDASYEQYF

j_call: TRBJ1-3
d_call: -
v_call: TRBV10-3
clone_size: -
cdr3_nt: TGTGCCATCAGTGTCGCCGCTTCTGGAAACACCATATATTTT
cdr3_aa: CAISVAASGNTIYF

j_call: TRBJ1-5
d_call: -
v_call: TRBV7-2
clone_size: -
cdr3_nt: TGTGCCAGCAGCTCCTGGAACAATCAGCCCCAGCATTTT
cdr3_aa: CASSSWNNQPQHF

j_call: TRBJ2-2
d_call: -
v_call: TRBV5-1
clone_size: -
cdr3_nt: TGCGCCAGTAATAGGCAGCCGAACACCGGGGAGCTGTTTTTT
cdr3_aa: CASNRQPNTGELFF

j_call: TRBJ2-7
d_call: -
v_call: TRBV7-3
clone_size: -
cdr3_nt: TGTGCCAGCAGCTTGATGGGGGGGCCCTACGAGCAGTACTTC
cdr3_aa: CASSLMGGPYEQYF